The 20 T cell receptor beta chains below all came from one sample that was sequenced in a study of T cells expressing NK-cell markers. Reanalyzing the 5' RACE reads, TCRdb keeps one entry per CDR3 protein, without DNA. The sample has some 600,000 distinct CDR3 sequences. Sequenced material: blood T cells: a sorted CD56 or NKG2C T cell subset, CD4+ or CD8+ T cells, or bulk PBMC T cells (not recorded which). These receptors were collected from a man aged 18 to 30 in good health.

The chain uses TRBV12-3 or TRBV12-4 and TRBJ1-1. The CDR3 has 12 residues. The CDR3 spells CASSLGGRGAFF.

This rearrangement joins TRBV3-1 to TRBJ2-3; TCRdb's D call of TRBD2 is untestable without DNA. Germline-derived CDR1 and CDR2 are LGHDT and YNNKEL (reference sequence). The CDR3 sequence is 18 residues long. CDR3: CASSTRLAGGPVPDTQYF.

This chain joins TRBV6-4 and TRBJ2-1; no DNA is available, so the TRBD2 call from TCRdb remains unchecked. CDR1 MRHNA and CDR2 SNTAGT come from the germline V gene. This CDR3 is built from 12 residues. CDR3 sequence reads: CASSDPGTRQFF.

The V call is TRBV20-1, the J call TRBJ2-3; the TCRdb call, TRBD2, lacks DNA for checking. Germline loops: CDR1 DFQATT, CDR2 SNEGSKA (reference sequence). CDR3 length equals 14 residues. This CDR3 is CSAGGVAGTDTQYF.

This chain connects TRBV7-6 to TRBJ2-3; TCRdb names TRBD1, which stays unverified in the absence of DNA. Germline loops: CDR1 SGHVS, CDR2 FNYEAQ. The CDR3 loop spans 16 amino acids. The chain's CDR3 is CASSALSGQVTDTQYF.

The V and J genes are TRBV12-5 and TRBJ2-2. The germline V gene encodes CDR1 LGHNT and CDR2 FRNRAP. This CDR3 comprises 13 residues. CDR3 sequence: CASGSLLSGELFF.

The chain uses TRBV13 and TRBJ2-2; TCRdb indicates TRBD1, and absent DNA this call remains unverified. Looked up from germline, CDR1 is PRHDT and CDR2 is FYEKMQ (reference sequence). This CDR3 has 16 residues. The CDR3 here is CASSHGGGAFTGELFF.

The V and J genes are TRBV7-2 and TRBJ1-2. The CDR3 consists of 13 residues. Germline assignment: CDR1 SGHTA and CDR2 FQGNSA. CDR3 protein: CASSLASFYGYTF.

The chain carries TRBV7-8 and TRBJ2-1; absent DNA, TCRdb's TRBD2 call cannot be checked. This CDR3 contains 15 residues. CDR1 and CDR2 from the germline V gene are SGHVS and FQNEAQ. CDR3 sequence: CASGSPGLAFGEQFF.

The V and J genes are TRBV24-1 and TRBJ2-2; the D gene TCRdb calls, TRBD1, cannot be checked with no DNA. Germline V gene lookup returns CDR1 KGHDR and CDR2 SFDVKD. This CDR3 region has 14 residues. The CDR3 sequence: CATSSGQGDGELFF.

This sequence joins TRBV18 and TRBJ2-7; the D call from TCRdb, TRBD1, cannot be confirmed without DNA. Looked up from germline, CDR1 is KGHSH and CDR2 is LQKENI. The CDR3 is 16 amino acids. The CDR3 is CASSPRFKQGGYEQYF.

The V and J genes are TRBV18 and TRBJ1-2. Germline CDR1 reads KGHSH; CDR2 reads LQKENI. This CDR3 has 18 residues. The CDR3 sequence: CASSPPSRTITALYGYTF.

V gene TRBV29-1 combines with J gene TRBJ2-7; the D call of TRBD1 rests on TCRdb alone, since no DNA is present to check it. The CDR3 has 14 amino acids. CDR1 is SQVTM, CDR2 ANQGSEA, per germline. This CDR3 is CSVEEGLASYEQYF.

CDR3 loop: CASSYSGEHGYTF. The chain has TRBV6-5 and TRBJ1-2. Germline V CDR1 and CDR2: MNHEY, SVGAGI. The CDR3 totals 13 residues.

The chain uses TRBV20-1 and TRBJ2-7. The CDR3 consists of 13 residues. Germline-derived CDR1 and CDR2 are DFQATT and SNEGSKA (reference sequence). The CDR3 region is CSARLLAGNEQYF.

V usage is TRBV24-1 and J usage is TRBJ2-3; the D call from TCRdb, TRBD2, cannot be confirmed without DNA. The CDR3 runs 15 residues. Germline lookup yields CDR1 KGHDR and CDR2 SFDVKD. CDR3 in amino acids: CATSETSGRDSTQYF.

The CDR3 reads CATSSPGLAGFPSAEQYF. This chain links TRBV15 with TRBJ2-7; absent DNA, TCRdb's TRBD2 call cannot be checked. CDR3 size: 18 residues. Germline V gives CDR1 LNHNV, CDR2 YYDKDF (reference sequence).

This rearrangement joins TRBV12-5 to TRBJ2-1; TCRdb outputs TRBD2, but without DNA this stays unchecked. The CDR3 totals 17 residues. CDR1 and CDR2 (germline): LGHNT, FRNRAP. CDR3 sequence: CASSSRVHSRGRDEQFF.

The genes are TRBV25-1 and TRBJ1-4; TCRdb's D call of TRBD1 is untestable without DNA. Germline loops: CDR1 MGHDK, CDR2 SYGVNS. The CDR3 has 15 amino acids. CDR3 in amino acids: CASSDQTVSNEKLFF.

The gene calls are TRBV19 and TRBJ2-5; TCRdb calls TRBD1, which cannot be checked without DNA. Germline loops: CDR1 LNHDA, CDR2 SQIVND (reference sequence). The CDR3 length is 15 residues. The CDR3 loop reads CASSIVGQLQETQYF.